This T cell receptor (beta chain) derives from a study of blood T cell repertoires in COVID-19. The overall study: From T cells, B-cell-depleted T cells, or PBMCs came the material, which was cDNA or gDNA.

The V end lost 0 bases, the J end lost 4 bases, and 12 bases lay between the germline ends. The CDR3 sequence is 15 residues long. From germline, CDR1 is MNHNS and CDR2 SASEGT. TCRdb's copy holds only in-frame clones and misses some; the assay was immunoSEQ multiplex PCR. Among about 63,000 clones, about 81% were seen once, and the ten largest hold about 30%. This sequence was found in a man in his fifties or sixties with COVID-19, enrolled during active disease. The chain employs TRBV6-1 and TRBJ1-2, with no clear D. Sequenced sample: peripheral blood. Here the CDR3 reads CASSEAARDSYGYTF. The CDR3 DNA is TGTGCCAGCAGTGAAGCGGCACGTGATTCCTATGGCTACACCTTC.